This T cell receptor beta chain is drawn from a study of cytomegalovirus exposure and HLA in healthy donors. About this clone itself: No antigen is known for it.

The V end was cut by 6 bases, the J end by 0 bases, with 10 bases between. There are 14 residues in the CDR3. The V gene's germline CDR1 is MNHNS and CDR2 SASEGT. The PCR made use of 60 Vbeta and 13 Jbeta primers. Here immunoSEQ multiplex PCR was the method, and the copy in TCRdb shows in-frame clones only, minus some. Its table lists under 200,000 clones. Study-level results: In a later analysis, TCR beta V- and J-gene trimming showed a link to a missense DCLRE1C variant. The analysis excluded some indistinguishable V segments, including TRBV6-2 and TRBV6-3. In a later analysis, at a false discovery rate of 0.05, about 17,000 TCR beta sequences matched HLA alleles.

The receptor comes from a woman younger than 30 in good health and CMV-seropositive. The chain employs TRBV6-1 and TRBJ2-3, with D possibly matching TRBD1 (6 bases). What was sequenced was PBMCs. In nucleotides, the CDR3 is TGTGCCAGCAGACAGGGTTACAGCACAGATACGCAGTATTTT. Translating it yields CASRQGYSTDTQYF.